These T cell receptor beta chains were read from a single sample in a study of spatial heterogeneity in lung cancer. One entry per CDR3 protein, called by TCRdb with MiXCR from the 5' RACE reads. The repertoire holds tens of thousands of distinct CDR3 sequences, with roughly 5% as singletons. The sample here was PBMCs, taken at surgery. These receptors originate from a male donor with early-stage non-small cell lung cancer. Both conserved end residues are trimmed from each CDR3. The D gene is left open where the match is weak.

j_gene,d_gene,v_gene,len,CDR3aa
TRBJ2-2,TRBD2,TRBV20-1,11,SASGRAAGELF
TRBJ2-5,.,TRBV25-1,10,ATGDYQETQY
TRBJ1-1,.,TRBV20-1,10,SASRGGTEAF
TRBJ2-2,.,TRBV20-1,12,SAKDRMNTGELF
TRBJ2-3,.,TRBV20-1,14,SAPESLGRRTDTQY
TRBJ1-5,TRBD1,TRBV7-9,11,ASSARGDQPQH
TRBJ1-2,.,TRBV4-3,13,ASSPEARGRDGYT
TRBJ2-6,.,TRBV7-6,14,ASSLIGVAGANVLT
TRBJ2-2,.,TRBV7-6,10,ASSKYTGELF
TRBJ1-1,.,TRBV29-1,10,SVEEGVMGAF
TRBJ2-1,TRBD2,TRBV29-1,12,SVLGLAGLYEQF
TRBJ2-7,.,TRBV7-9,15,ASSLARVGQSSYEQY
TRBJ2-3,.,TRBV3-1,13,ASSPSARSADTQY
TRBJ2-1,.,TRBV14,12,ASSQDRTFIEQF
TRBJ2-7,TRBD1,TRBV5-1,11,ASSSGTATEQY
TRBJ2-3,TRBD2,TRBV5-4,14,ASSTRLAGSTDTQY
TRBJ2-1,.,TRBV30,9,AWKGVNEQF
TRBJ2-7,.,TRBV11-1,11,ASSLQGYYEQY
TRBJ1-5,.,TRBV6-1,13,ASSELTVSNQPQH
TRBJ2-5,.,TRBV14,10,ASSQDLGTQY
TRBJ2-7,TRBD2,TRBV10-3,13,AIRGGTSGSYEQY
TRBJ1-1,.,TRBV6-1,11,ASSESFPTEAF
TRBJ2-5,.,TRBV3-1,13,ASSPPGPTRETQY
TRBJ2-5,.,TRBV5-1,12,ASSDMAGRETQY
TRBJ2-7,TRBD2,TRBV5-1,12,ASSLLAGDYEQY
TRBJ2-5,.,TRBV2,11,ASSENFQETQY
TRBJ2-1,.,TRBV14,13,ASSQGPLDYNEQF
TRBJ1-2,.,TRBV6-5,11,ASSGGPNYGYT
TRBJ1-5,.,TRBV10-3,12,AISEVRGDQPQH
TRBJ2-1,TRBD2,TRBV29-1,11,SVAPSSGNEQF
TRBJ2-2,.,TRBV20-1,12,SARVPRFTGELF
TRBJ1-1,.,TRBV19,9,ASSMDREAF